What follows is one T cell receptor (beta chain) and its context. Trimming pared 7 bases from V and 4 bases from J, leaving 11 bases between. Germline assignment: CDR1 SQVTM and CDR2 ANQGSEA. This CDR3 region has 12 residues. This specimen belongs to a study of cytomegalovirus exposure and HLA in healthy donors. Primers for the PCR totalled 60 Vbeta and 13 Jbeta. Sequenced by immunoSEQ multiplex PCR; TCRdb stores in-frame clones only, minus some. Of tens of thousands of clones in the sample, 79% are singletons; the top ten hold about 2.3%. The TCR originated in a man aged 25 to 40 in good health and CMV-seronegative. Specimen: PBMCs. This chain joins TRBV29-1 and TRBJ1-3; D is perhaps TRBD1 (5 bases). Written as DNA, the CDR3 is TGCAGCGGTAGGGGTGACGGAAACACCATATATTTT. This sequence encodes CSGRGDGNTIYF.